The next 29 T cell receptor beta chains were all read from a single sample in a study of blood T cell repertoires in COVID-19. Profiled with immunoSEQ multiplex PCR; TCRdb holds only in-frame clones, not every one. The table shows fewer than 250,000 clones, with roughly 83% occurring only once. Specimen: peripheral blood. The receptors come from a woman aged 80 or over with COVID-19, enrolled during active disease.

The J gene is TRBJ2-5, the V gene TRBV7-2; D may be TRBD2 (6 bases). This CDR3 region has 14 residues. CDR1 and CDR2 from the germline V gene are SGHTA and FQGNSA. V gave up 1 base and J gave up 5 bases, with 11 bases separating them. For the CDR3, the DNA is TGTGCCAGCAGCTTAGAGGAGACTAGGGAGACCCAGTACTTC. It codes for CASSLEETRETQYF.

The rearrangement links TRBV5-1 to TRBJ2-7; 10 positions match TRBD1. V was pared by 4 bases and J by 0 bases, with 1 base of the junction left unmatched. CDR3 length equals 14 residues. In germline, CDR1 is SGHRS, CDR2 YFSETQ. The CDR3 protein is CASSRDRGSYEQYF. CDR3 in DNA: TGCGCCAGCAGCCGGGACAGGGGCTCCTACGAGCAGTACTTC.

The chain couples TRBV2 to TRBJ2-7; no clear D gene. The CDR3 runs to 12 residues. V lost 0 bases, J lost 7 bases, and 7 bases lay in between. From germline, CDR1 is SNHLY and CDR2 FYNNEI. This chain's CDR3 is CASSEAIREQYF. CDR3 nucleotides: TGTGCCAGCAGTGAAGCAATCAGGGAGCAGTACTTC.

This chain joins TRBV6-5 and TRBJ1-3, with 7 bases fitting TRBD1. The J segment lost 3 bases and the V segment lost 4 bases, leaving 6 bases of the junction unmatched. There are 15 residues in the CDR3. Germline lookup yields CDR1 MNHEY and CDR2 SVGAGI. The CDR3 loop reads CASSSTGLGGNTIYF. In DNA, the CDR3 is TGTGCCAGCAGTTCGACAGGGCTGGGTGGAAACACCATATATTTT.

The chain uses TRBV2 and TRBJ1-1, with a tentative D call TRBD1 (5 bases). This CDR3 has 13 residues. From germline, CDR1 is SNHLY and CDR2 FYNNEI. Deletions cut 6 bases from V and 10 bases from J, with 18 bases between. CDR3 in DNA: TGTGCCAGCAGAACGGTCGGGGGGAGCTTAGCTTTCTTT. It translates to CASRTVGGSLAFF.

The rearrangement uses TRBV3-1 (or the pseudogene TRBV3-2) and TRBJ2-2, with 11 bases that match TRBD2. V lost 2 bases to trimming and J lost 6 bases; unmatched junction nucleotides: 5. The CDR3 is made up of 16 amino acids. Germline assignment: CDR1 LGHDT and CDR2 YNNKEL (reference sequence). In DNA form, the CDR3 reads TGTGCCAGCAGCCAATTTTCTAGCGGGGGGTCCGGGGAGCTGTTTTTT. Translated: CASSQFSSGGSGELFF.

The rearrangement uses TRBV14 and TRBJ1-5, with TRBD1 identical over 7 bases. V lost 4 bases and J lost 10; bases outside the gene matches: 7. The germline V gene encodes CDR1 SGHDN and CDR2 FVKESK. The CDR3 loop spans 13 amino acids. In DNA, the CDR3 is TGTGCCAGCAGCCGGGACAGTAGGTTCCCCCAGCATTTT. It translates to CASSRDSRFPQHF.

This chain uses TRBV5-4 with TRBJ2-5, with TRBD2 identical over 13 bases. The J segment lost 4 bases and the V segment lost 10 bases, leaving 13 bases of the junction unmatched. The CDR3 spans 16 residues. From germline, CDR1 is SGHNT and CDR2 YYREEE (reference sequence). The CDR3 DNA reads as TGTGCCTCCAAAGATCCCGGGACTAGCGGGGTAGAGACCCAGTACTTC. Encoded protein: CASKDPGTSGVETQYF.

The rearrangement links TRBV11-2 to TRBJ2-3; 11 nucleotides agree with TRBD2. J gave up 5 bases and V 4 bases, and 8 bases lay outside the gene matches. There are 16 residues in the CDR3. CDR1 is SGHAT and CDR2 is FQNNGV in the germline V gene. Written as DNA, the CDR3 is TGTGCCAGCAGCTCTCGACTAGCGGGGAGGGTAGATACGCAGTATTTT. It translates to CASSSRLAGRVDTQYF. Drawing the rest from reference TRBV11-2 and TRBJ2-3, the complete variable domain is EAGVAQSPRYKIIEKRQSVAFWCNPISGHATLYWYQQILGQGPKLLIQFQNNGVVDDSQLPKDRFSAERLKGVDSTLKIQPAKLEDSAVYLCASSSRLAGRVDTQYFGPGTRLTVL.

The chain links TRBV18 to TRBJ2-6; TRBD1 matches 8 bases. Germline CDR1 KGHSH, CDR2 LQKENI. The CDR3 sequence is 17 residues long. The trim removed 1 base at V and 2 bases at J, leaving 4 bases unmatched. This CDR3 is CASSPQGTGTGANVLTF. Here the CDR3 DNA reads TGTGCCAGCTCACCACAGGGGACAGGAACTGGGGCCAACGTCCTGACTTTC. Drawing the rest from reference TRBV18 and TRBJ2-6, the complete variable domain is NAGVMQNPRHLVRRRGQEARLRCSPMKGHSHVYWYRQLPEEGLKFMVYLQKENIIDESGMPKERFSAEFPKEGPSILRIQQVVRGDSAAYFCASSPQGTGTGANVLTFGAGSRLTVL.

The rearrangement uses TRBV28 and TRBJ2-7; D is possibly TRBD1 (9 bases). Germline V lookup: CDR1 MDHEN, CDR2 SYDVKM. This CDR3 comprises 16 residues. Between the trimmed V and J ends, which lost 10 bases and 0 bases, there was a span of 22 bases. Written as DNA, the CDR3 is TGTGCCATCCGGGGGGGACAGGGACCCAGCTCCTACGAGCAGTACTTC. It specifies CAIRGGQGPSSYEQYF.

J is TRBJ1-3 and V is TRBV7-6; possibly TRBD1 for D (5 bases). The CDR3 has 16 residues. With 0 bases removed from V and 2 bases from J, the gap between germline ends came to 11 bases. Looked up from germline, CDR1 is SGHVS and CDR2 is FNYEAQ. CDR3 DNA: TGTGCCAGCAGCTTAGCGTGGAGGGACCCTGGAAACACCATATATTTT. This translates into CASSLAWRDPGNTIYF.

The chain recombines TRBV27 with TRBJ1-1; D is possibly TRBD1 (6 bases). Germline CDR1 MNHEY, CDR2 SMNVEV (reference sequence). This CDR3 is built from 16 residues. V was pared by 8 bases and J by 5 bases, with 24 bases between. The CDR3 nucleotides are TGTGCCAGCGGCCTAAGCGCAGGGGTTCGAGTAACTGAAGCTTTCTTT. It specifies CASGLSAGVRVTEAFF.

The rearrangement uses TRBV7-9 and TRBJ1-6, with D unresolved. Trimming removed 4 bases from V and 7 bases from J, with 2 bases in between. Germline-derived CDR1 and CDR2 are SEHNR and FQNEAQ (reference sequence). CDR3 length: 11 residues. CDR3 nucleotide sequence: TGTGCCAGCAGCTCGAATTCACCCCTCCACTTT. Amino acid sequence: CASSSNSPLHF. Combining the CDR3 with reference TRBV7-9 and TRBJ1-6 gives the whole variable domain DTGVSQNPRHKITKRGQNVTFRCDPISEHNRLYWYRQTLGQGPEFLTYFQNEAQLEKSRLLSDRFSAERPKGSFSTLEIQRTEQGDSAMYLCASSSNSPLHFGNGTRLTVT.

The rearrangement links TRBV27 to TRBJ2-6, with 7 bases fitting TRBD1. Germline lookup yields CDR1 MNHEY and CDR2 SMNVEV (reference sequence). This CDR3 contains 15 residues. The junction had 2 bases not matched to a gene; V was cut back by 4 bases and J by 2 bases. CDR3 sequence reads: CASSYDRAGANVLTF. The CDR3 DNA follows: TGTGCCAGCAGTTACGACAGGGCTGGGGCCAACGTCCTGACTTTC. The complete variable domain, with remaining parts taken from reference TRBV27 and TRBJ2-6, reads EAQVTQNPRYLITVTGKKLTVTCSQNMNHEYMSWYRQDPGLGLRQIYYSMNVEVTDKGDVPEGYKVSRKEKRNFPLILESPSPNQTSLYFCASSYDRAGANVLTFGAGSRLTVL.

The gene calls are TRBV27 and TRBJ2-1, with a tentative D call TRBD2 (6 bases). Trimming stripped 5 bases from V and 7 bases from J, with 24 bases between. Looked up from germline, CDR1 is MNHEY and CDR2 is SMNVEV (reference sequence). The CDR3 is made up of 17 amino acids. CDR3 loop: CASSTRRRGPEENEQFF. Written as DNA, the CDR3 is TGTGCCAGCAGTACGAGACGGAGGGGCCCGGAGGAGAATGAGCAGTTCTTC.

DNA of the CDR3: TGTGCCAGCAGTTTATTGAACTGGACATTAAGTGAAAAACTGTTTTTT. Amino acids: CASSLLNWTLSEKLFF. The chain has TRBV28 and TRBJ1-4; a weak D match, TRBD1 (5 bases). Trimming took 1 base from V and 7 from J, leaving 16 bases between them. The length of the CDR3 is 16 residues. Germline CDR1 and CDR2: MDHEN and SYDVKM.

This rearrangement joins TRBV6-6 to TRBJ2-1, with 9 bases that match TRBD2. V lost 8 bases to trimming and J lost 4 bases; unmatched junction nucleotides: 6. Germline V gene sequence: CDR1 MNHNY, CDR2 SVGAGI (reference sequence). This CDR3 has 14 residues. The CDR3 region is CASERGVLYNEQFF. CDR3 DNA: TGTGCCAGCGAGCGGGGGGTCCTGTACAATGAGCAGTTCTTC.

The rearrangement joins TRBV4-1 to TRBJ1-4; D perhaps matches TRBD1 (5 bases). Germline-derived CDR1 and CDR2 are MGHRA and YSYEKL. The CDR3 length is 15 residues. The V and J ends lost 6 bases and 3 bases respectively, with 14 bases between them. In DNA, the CDR3 is TGCGCCAGCAGGACCCCAGGGATATCTAATGAAAAACTGTTTTTT. It codes for CASRTPGISNEKLFF.

This clone was seen a single time. The chain links TRBV9 to TRBJ1-6; no definite D call. The V gene lost 0 bases and the J gene lost 8 bases, with 15 bases spanning the gap. Looked up from germline, CDR1 is SGDLS and CDR2 is YYNGEE. This CDR3 region has 16 residues. This CDR3 is CASSVDGGSGHSPLHF. CDR3 sequence (DNA): TGTGCCAGCAGCGTAGATGGAGGGTCAGGTCATTCACCCCTCCACTTT.

The count of this clone is one. The DNA is omitted, as the CDR3 cannot be located on it reliably, and the CDR3 follows TCRdb's listing. CDR3: CASTSGQGNYGYTF. The chain joins TRBV19 to TRBJ1-2; the D segment call TRBD1 is taken from the table without a DNA check. The CDR3 is 14 residues long, counting both termini. Germline CDR1 reads LNHDA; CDR2 reads SQIVND (reference sequence).

The chain recombines TRBV14 with TRBJ2-5; TRBD2 aligns across 7 bases. Germline V gene lookup returns CDR1 SGHDN and CDR2 FVKESK. The CDR3 length is 15 residues. J gave up 6 bases and V 4 bases, and 11 bases lay outside the gene matches. Here the CDR3 reads CASSPGLKLGQTQYF. The CDR3 DNA reads TGTGCCAGCAGCCCGGGACTAAAATTGGGGCAGACCCAGTACTTC. The whole variable domain, filled in from reference TRBV14 and TRBJ2-5, reads EAGVTQFPSHSVIEKGQTVTLRCDPISGHDNLYWYRRVMGKEIKFLLHFVKESKQDESGMPNNRFLAERTGGTYSTLKVQPAELEDSGVYFCASSPGLKLGQTQYFGPGTRLLVL.

The rearrangement joins TRBV7-8 to TRBJ2-3, with 10 bases fitting TRBD1. Trimming took 5 bases from V and 1 from J; bases not matched to a gene: 6. Germline lookup yields CDR1 SGHVS and CDR2 FQNEAQ. This CDR3 region has 16 residues. The CDR3 sequence is CASSTRTGGGTDTQYF. The CDR3 DNA reads TGTGCCAGCAGCACCAGGACAGGGGGAGGCACAGATACGCAGTATTTT.

In nucleotides, the CDR3 is TGCGCCAGCAGCTTGGAAGGGGAGGTCACTGAAGCTTTCTTT. Translated, it gives CASSLEGEVTEAFF. V is TRBV5-1 and J is TRBJ1-1, with D possibly TRBD1 on 5 matching bases. Between the trimmed V and J ends, which lost 0 bases and 4 bases, there was a span of 10 bases. CDR3 size: 14 residues. The V gene's germline CDR1 is SGHRS and CDR2 YFSETQ. Complete variable domain (other parts from reference TRBV5-1 and TRBJ1-1): KAGVTQTPRYLIKTRGQQVTLSCSPISGHRSVSWYQQTPGQGLQFLFEYFSETQRNKGNFPGRFSGRQFSNSRSEMNVSTLELGDSALYLCASSLEGEVTEAFFGQGTRLTVV.

This clone has just a few counts. The V call is TRBV4-1, the J call TRBJ1-5; tentatively, D is TRBD1 (6 bases). The germline V and J ends were trimmed by 1 base and 4 bases, with 14 bases remaining between them. The CDR3 totals 16 residues. Germline lookup yields CDR1 MGHRA and CDR2 YSYEKL. The CDR3 DNA reads as TGCGCCAGCAGCCAAGGGCAGGGGCTTGAAAATCAGCCCCAGCATTTT. Its translation is CASSQGQGLENQPQHF.

A note on this clone: Germline and junction disagree at one end, which may indicate a read error. The rearrangement joins TRBV4-2 to TRBJ2-5; 9 bases align to TRBD2. From germline, CDR1 is LGHNA and CDR2 YNFKEQ. This CDR3 region has 20 residues. CDR3 protein: CAGSQGYSAGGPSVTETQYF. The CDR3 coding sequence is TGTGCCGGCAGCCAAGGATATTCGGCGGGGGGGCCGTCGGTAACCGAGACCCAGTACTTC.

The CDR3 region has the DNA TGTGCCAGCAGTCGGCGCCCGGGAGTTGGATCCTACAATGAGCAGTTCTTC. This codes for CASSRRPGVGSYNEQFF. The chain joins TRBV27 to TRBJ2-1; TRBD2 might be the D (6 bases). Germline V lookup: CDR1 MNHEY, CDR2 SMNVEV (reference sequence). This CDR3 contains 17 residues. The V gene lost 5 bases and the J gene lost 1 base, with 18 bases spanning the gap.

The chain employs TRBV6-5 and TRBJ1-2; D is possibly TRBD1 (5 bases). This CDR3 contains 14 residues. V was cut by 6 bases and J by 4 bases, with 15 bases left in between. Germline lookup yields CDR1 MNHEY and CDR2 SVGAGI. The CDR3 region is CASSGGGIGYGYTF. Here the CDR3 DNA reads TGTGCCAGCAGCGGGGGGGGGATCGGCTATGGCTACACCTTC.

The V and J genes are TRBV18 and TRBJ1-3; D unclear. CDR3 size: 16 residues. Germline V CDR1 and CDR2: KGHSH, LQKENI. Trimming took 2 bases from V and 2 from J, leaving 13 bases between them. CDR3 protein: CASSPRSRGTGNTIYF. In DNA form, the CDR3 reads TGTGCCAGCTCACCAAGATCCAGAGGGACTGGAAACACCATATATTTT.